The entry below describes one T cell receptor (beta chain). Its antigen remains unidentified. This CDR3 is 19 amino acids long. Germline trimming cut 3 bases from V and 1 base from J; bases unmatched to any gene: 13. CDR1 is MDHEN and CDR2 is SYDVKM in the germline V gene. The data were obtained in a study of T-cell reconstitution after alpha-beta-depleted transplantation in children. Study-level findings and limits: Reported findings indicate that, about two months after transplant, alpha-beta T cells came from several hundred expanded clones, which were derived from non-depleted graft cells. The authors attributed T-cell counts and diversity one year after transplant mostly to newly produced T cells.

Unique molecular identifiers were incorporated during preparation of the TCRbeta library. From the PCR reads, TCRdb called clonotypes with MiXCR, one entry per CDR3 protein. The sample has hundreds of thousands of distinct CDR3 sequences, less than 9% seen once. This receptor was identified in a male patient aged 10 to 17 who had a stem cell transplant for acute lymphoblastic leukemia, so the T cells may come from the graft donor. V usage is TRBV28 and J usage is TRBJ1-2; TRBD1 agrees at 11 bases. The material sequenced was PBMCs, mostly from graft donor cells, taken 180 days after TCRalphabeta/CD19-depleted stem cell transplant. The CDR3 region is CASSFPHRTGGAFNYGYTF. The CDR3 DNA is TGTGCCAGCAGTTTCCCCCATCGGACAGGGGGCGCCTTTAACTATGGCTACACCTTC.